The present entry profiles one TCR beta chain with its context. Its target is unknown. The TRB libraries of cDNA were built by UMI-labeled 5' RACE. TCRdb processed the 5' RACE reads again and assigns one entry to each CDR3 protein, with no DNA. This sample's table has tens of thousands of distinct CDR3 sequences. Naivety in CD8+ T cells corresponded to a CD45RO-CCR7+CD27+CD95- phenotype. The source of the sample is a study of CXCR3-negative and CXCR3-positive naive CD8 T cells. Study-level points and caveats: Greater hydrophobicity was found in TRB CDR3s of CXCR3-positive naive cells than of CXCR3-negative naive cells.

CDR3 length: 18 amino acids. CDR1 SQVTM and CDR2 ANQGSEA come from the germline V gene. This sequence was found in a human donor in good health. Some clones in this sample may be carry-over from other donors' samples. Sample: naive CXCR3+ CD8+ T cells from blood. Subset specified: CD45RO-CCR7+CD27+CD95- naive CD8+ T cells expressing CXCR3 (TNR3+). The chain uses TRBV29-1 and TRBJ2-1; the D gene TCRdb calls, TRBD1, cannot be checked with no DNA. CDR3 sequence: CSAFPGGPHGTEYNEQFF.